The T cell receptor beta chain under discussion was sequenced for a study of T cell responses to AZD1222 COVID-19 vaccine. Findings of the study overall: Most donors were white British and more were female, and clonal diversity was possibly underestimated. Spike-wide vaccine-associated CD4 TCRs dominated at 160-218 and 743-854. Only a handful of individuals given AZD1222 were seropositive at baseline.

This clone was found a few times. The antigen remains undetermined. The CDR3 spans 16 residues. Germline V gene sequence: CDR1 SNHLY, CDR2 FYNNEI. The V gene end was trimmed by 2 bases and the J gene end by 5 bases; junction bases not matched to a gene: 6. Sequencing used immunoSEQ multiplex PCR; TCRdb keeps in-frame clones, though not all of them. The table shows more than 250,000 clones, with about 92% occurring only once. J is TRBJ2-2 and V is TRBV2, with 9 bases fitting TRBD1. Sequenced here: peripheral blood, sampled on day 0 of AZD1222 vaccination. The TCR originated in an adult in good health. CDR3 residues: CASSESGQGGTGELFF. The CDR3 DNA is TGTGCCAGCAGTGAATCGGGACAGGGTGGAACCGGGGAGCTGTTTTTT.